Following are 27 T cell receptor beta chains from one sample sequenced in a study of blood T cell repertoires in COVID-19. Assay: immunoSEQ multiplex PCR; the TCRdb copy retains only in-frame clones and omits some. The data show approximately 320,000 clones, just under 90% seen once. Sequencing was done on a sample of peripheral blood. These receptors originate from a woman aged 25 to 39 with COVID-19, enrolled during active disease.

V and J are TRBV5-6 and TRBJ2-5; D is perhaps TRBD1 (5 bases). V dropped 4 bases and J dropped 1 base, with 11 bases sitting between them. The CDR3 length is 14 residues. Germline CDR1 is SGHDT and CDR2 is YYEEEE. The CDR3 DNA sequence: TGTGCCAGCAGCGGCCTGGGGCCCCAAGAGACCCAGTACTTC. Protein product: CASSGLGPQETQYF.

The chain has TRBV18 and TRBJ1-1; D perhaps matches TRBD1 (6 bases). Trimming removed 3 bases from V and 2 bases from J, with 19 bases in between. The length of the CDR3 is 17 residues. Germline CDR1 and CDR2: KGHSH and LQKENI. CDR3 sequence: CASSPPGAGAANTEAFF. In nucleotides, the CDR3 is TGTGCCAGCTCACCCCCCGGGGCAGGGGCCGCAAACACTGAAGCTTTCTTT.

The chain has TRBV5-1 and TRBJ1-2; maybe TRBD1 (6 bases). Trimming stripped 1 base from V and 8 bases from J, with 15 bases between. The CDR3 has 14 residues. Germline loops: CDR1 SGHRS, CDR2 YFSETQ. CDR3 bases: TGCGCCAGCAGCTTGACAGGGTCAGGTTACGGCTACACCTTC. This translates into CASSLTGSGYGYTF.

The V call is TRBV7-9, the J call TRBJ1-4, with D possibly being TRBD1 (5 bases). There are 14 residues in the CDR3. Germline CDR1 and CDR2: SEHNR and FQNEAQ (reference sequence). V lost 3 bases and J lost 2, with 7 bases in between. The DNA for the CDR3 is TGTGCCAGCAGCTTCGGGGGGACTAATGAAAAACTGTTTTTT. This gives the protein CASSFGGTNEKLFF.

The chain is built from TRBV29-1 and TRBJ2-7, with 9 bases identical to TRBD1. J gave up 7 bases and V 7 bases, and 14 bases lay outside the gene matches. Germline lookup yields CDR1 SQVTM and CDR2 ANQGSEA. The CDR3 runs 14 residues. The CDR3 protein is CSAGDRVPLGEQYF. In DNA form, the CDR3 reads TGCAGCGCCGGGGACAGGGTGCCTTTGGGGGAGCAGTACTTC.

This rearrangement joins TRBV7-9 to TRBJ1-1; D remains unclear. The CDR3 loop spans 16 amino acids. Looked up from germline, CDR1 is SEHNR and CDR2 is FQNEAQ (reference sequence). V lost 2 bases and J 0 bases, leaving 13 bases between the germline ends. In nucleotides, the CDR3 is TGTGCCAGCAGCTTATCCGCTGACTTATTGAACACTGAAGCTTTCTTT. It yields the protein CASSLSADLLNTEAFF.

The rearrangement uses TRBV19 and TRBJ2-2, with D tentatively TRBD2 (5 bases). The CDR3 runs 12 residues. V was clipped by 7 bases and J by 7 bases, with 10 bases between them. Germline V gene lookup returns CDR1 LNHDA and CDR2 SQIVND (reference sequence). CDR3 region: CASTPEVGELFF. CDR3 nucleotides: TGTGCCAGTACCCCGGAGGTCGGGGAGCTGTTTTTT.

This clone was seen once. This chain uses TRBV6-6 with TRBJ1-1; D gene ambiguous. Deletions cut 6 bases from V and 4 bases from J, with 12 bases between. The CDR3 is made up of 13 amino acids. Germline V gene lookup returns CDR1 MNHNY and CDR2 SVGAGI (reference sequence). The CDR3 loop reads CASSPPDSTEAFF. CDR3 DNA sequence: TGTGCCAGCAGCCCCCCCGATAGCACTGAAGCTTTCTTT.

The chain is built from TRBV11-2 and TRBJ2-7; D uncertain. The CDR3 contains 12 residues. Trimming removed 1 base from V and 5 bases from J, with 6 bases in between. The germline V gene encodes CDR1 SGHAT and CDR2 FQNNGV. The CDR3 DNA is TGTGCCAGCAGCTTAGTGGCAGACGAGCAGTACTTC. Translating it yields CASSLVADEQYF.

The rearrangement links TRBV5-1 to TRBJ2-1, with D uncertain. CDR1 and CDR2 (germline): SGHRS, YFSETQ. Between the trimmed V and J ends, which lost 0 bases and 10 bases, there was a span of 11 bases. This CDR3 contains 13 residues. CDR3 DNA: TGCGCCAGCAGCTTGGGTCTGGGCTGGGAGCAGTTCTTC. This codes for CASSLGLGWEQFF.

The chain combines TRBV5-1 with TRBJ2-3; D is possibly TRBD1 (6 bases). The germline CDR1 and CDR2 sequences are SGHRS and YFSETQ. The CDR3 totals 21 residues. V dropped 2 bases and J dropped 2 bases, with 30 bases sitting between them. CDR3 loop: CASSFPGDRRLELRNTDTQYF. CDR3 nucleotides: TGCGCCAGCAGCTTCCCAGGGGACCGCCGATTAGAGTTGAGAAACACAGATACGCAGTATTTT.

The chain carries TRBV10-2 and TRBJ1-2, with D perhaps TRBD1 (5 bases). V lost 7 bases to trimming and J lost 7 bases, with 16 bases between them. Per germline, CDR1 WSHSY and CDR2 SAAADI. This CDR3 is 13 amino acids long. The CDR3 here is CASNGIRASGYTF. The CDR3 DNA is TGCGCCAGCAATGGGATCAGGGCTTCTGGCTACACCTTC.

This chain links TRBV19 with TRBJ2-1; the match to TRBD2 covers 8 bases. Per the germline V gene, CDR1 is LNHDA and CDR2 is SQIVND (reference sequence). The trim removed 5 bases at V and 6 bases at J, leaving 12 bases unmatched. The CDR3 covers 16 residues. For the CDR3, the DNA is TGTGCCAGTAGTCCCGCACTAGCGGCTCTATCCAATGAGCAGTTCTTC. Protein: CASSPALAALSNEQFF.

This rearrangement joins TRBV18 to TRBJ2-1; TRBD1 matches at 9 bases. Germline V gene data show CDR1 as KGHSH and CDR2 as LQKENI. With 3 bases clipped from V and 6 bases from J, the junction kept 18 bases outside the gene matches. The CDR3 is 19 amino acids. The CDR3 protein is CASSPSFQTVGQGGNEQFF. The CDR3 DNA follows: TGTGCCAGCTCACCGTCCTTCCAAACCGTGGGACAGGGAGGCAATGAGCAGTTCTTC.

The chain employs TRBV24-1 and TRBJ1-1, with 7 bases that match TRBD1. CDR3 length: 15 amino acids. Germline values: CDR1 KGHDR, CDR2 SFDVKD. The V and J ends lost 2 bases and 2 bases, in that order; junction bases with no gene match: 4. In DNA, the CDR3 is TGTGCCACCAGTGATTCACGGACAGGCAACACTGAAGCTTTCTTT. The encoded protein is CATSDSRTGNTEAFF.

The V gene is TRBV18, the J gene TRBJ2-2; D might be TRBD1 (5 bases). The CDR3 covers 14 residues. V was pared by 3 bases and J by 1 base, with 6 bases between. CDR1 and CDR2 from the germline V gene are KGHSH and LQKENI. CDR3 in DNA: TGTGCCAGCTCACCGGGGCTGAACACCGGGGAGCTGTTTTTT. Protein product: CASSPGLNTGELFF. The complete variable domain, with remaining parts taken from reference TRBV18 and TRBJ2-2, reads NAGVMQNPRHLVRRRGQEARLRCSPMKGHSHVYWYRQLPEEGLKFMVYLQKENIIDESGMPKERFSAEFPKEGPSILRIQQVVRGDSAAYFCASSPGLNTGELFFGEGSRLTVL.

The rearrangement joins TRBV6-6 to TRBJ2-7, with 10 bases aligning to TRBD1. The junction had 5 bases not matched to a gene; V was cut back by 4 bases and J by 5 bases. The CDR3 length is 14 residues. Germline lookup yields CDR1 MNHNY and CDR2 SVGAGI (reference sequence). The DNA of the CDR3 is TGTGCCAGCAGTTCCGGGACAGGGGCTGACGAGCAGTACTTC. This sequence encodes CASSSGTGADEQYF.

This clone was detected once. The V gene is TRBV13, the J gene TRBJ2-1, with D possibly matching TRBD2 (6 bases). V lost 5 bases, J lost 12 bases, and 23 bases lay in between. CDR1 and CDR2 from the germline V gene are PRHDT and FYEKMQ (reference sequence). The CDR3 has 15 amino acids. The CDR3 spells CASSPSGVSGPWQFF. CDR3 DNA: TGTGCCAGCAGCCCATCTGGGGTCAGCGGGCCATGGCAGTTCTTC.

V is TRBV5-1 and J is TRBJ1-2; 7 bases map to TRBD1. The length of the CDR3 is 14 residues. V was clipped by 5 bases and J by 2 bases; unmatched bases: 6. Germline loops: CDR1 SGHRS, CDR2 YFSETQ. CDR3 residues: CASSFEGQNYGYTF. CDR3 bases: TGCGCCAGCAGTTTTGAGGGACAGAACTATGGCTACACCTTC.

The chain carries TRBV19 and TRBJ1-1, with D possibly TRBD1 on 6 matching bases. In germline, CDR1 is LNHDA, CDR2 SQIVND (reference sequence). The V gene lost 7 bases and the J gene lost 4 bases, with 10 bases spanning the gap. CDR3 length: 12 residues. This CDR3 reads CASKQGATEAFF. The CDR3 bases are TGTGCCAGTAAACAGGGAGCCACTGAAGCTTTCTTT.

V gene TRBV7-9 combines with J gene TRBJ2-2, with TRBD2 as a possible D gene (6 bases). CDR3 length: 16 residues. The V gene's germline CDR1 is SEHNR and CDR2 FQNEAQ (reference sequence). V was cut by 4 bases and J by 4 bases, with 16 bases left in between. The chain's CDR3 is CASSYGGRQGTGELFF. The DNA for the CDR3 is TGTGCCAGCAGCTATGGGGGGAGGCAGGGCACCGGGGAGCTGTTTTTT. Combining the CDR3 with reference TRBV7-9 and TRBJ2-2 gives the whole variable domain DTGVSQNPRHKITKRGQNVTFRCDPISEHNRLYWYRQTLGQGPEFLTYFQNEAQLEKSRLLSDRFSAERPKGSFSTLEIQRTEQGDSAMYLCASSYGGRQGTGELFFGEGSRLTVL.

The chain is built from TRBV2 and TRBJ1-4; D not resolved. This CDR3 spans 14 amino acids. Per the germline V gene, CDR1 is SNHLY and CDR2 is FYNNEI. V was pared by 4 bases and J by 7 bases, with 13 bases between. The CDR3 sequence: CASSVGPRVEKLFF. DNA for the CDR3: TGTGCCAGCAGTGTCGGTCCCCGGGTTGAAAAACTGTTTTTT.

This clone was seen more than once but under ten times. The chain combines TRBV19 with TRBJ2-7; 10 nucleotides align to TRBD2. Trimming cost V 5 bases and J 2 bases; bases outside gene matches: 9. CDR1 and CDR2 (germline): LNHDA, SQIVND (reference sequence). The CDR3 sequence is 16 residues long. The DNA for the CDR3 is TGTGCCAGTAGTCGGTCTAGCGGGGGACATACCTACGAGCAGTACTTC. Translation: CASSRSSGGHTYEQYF. Complete variable domain (other parts from reference TRBV19 and TRBJ2-7): DGGITQSPKYLFRKEGQNVTLSCEQNLNHDAMYWYRQDPGQGLRLIYYSQIVNDFQKGDIAEGYSVSREKKESFPLTVTSAQKNPTAFYLCASSRSSGGHTYEQYFGPGTRLTVT.

This chain joins TRBV12-2 and TRBJ2-3; the DNA was not compared with TRBD2, the D call given in the table. TRBV12-2 is described as a pseudogene. The CDR3 has 17 residues. The CDR3: CASRSPTGTSRTDTQYF. The CDR3 DNA is TGTGCAAGTCGCTCCCCCACCGGGACTAGCCGTACAGATACGCAGTATTTT.

V usage is TRBV5-1 and J usage is TRBJ2-5; TRBD1 matches at 9 bases. The CDR3 totals 17 residues. CDR1 is SGHRS and CDR2 is YFSETQ in the germline V gene. Trimming at V came to 0 bases and at J to 2 bases, leaving 8 bases not matched to a gene. This CDR3 is CASSLGGGTGKQETQYF. CDR3 coding DNA: TGCGCCAGCAGCTTGGGAGGGGGGACAGGGAAACAAGAGACCCAGTACTTC.

The chain joins TRBV5-6 to TRBJ1-1, with TRBD1 as a possible D gene (5 bases). V was pared by 1 base and J by 3 bases, with 16 bases between. Germline values: CDR1 SGHDT, CDR2 YYEEEE. This CDR3 region has 16 residues. In nucleotides, the CDR3 is TGTGCCAGCAGCTTGAGTGTTCGGGGGTCTCACACTGAAGCTTTCTTT. Its translation is CASSLSVRGSHTEAFF. Full variable domain (missing parts from reference TRBV5-6 and TRBJ1-1): DAGVTQSPTHLIKTRGQQVTLRCSPKSGHDTVSWYQQALGQGPQFIFQYYEEEERQRGNFPDRFSGHQFPNYSSELNVNALLLGDSALYLCASSLSVRGSHTEAFFGQGTRLTVV.

The rearrangement uses TRBV27 and TRBJ1-1; D is undetermined. Trimming stripped 2 bases from V and 3 bases from J, with 13 bases between. Germline V gene lookup returns CDR1 MNHEY and CDR2 SMNVEV (reference sequence). The CDR3 runs to 15 residues. The CDR3 DNA reads as TGTGCCAGCAGTTTAAAAAGGGAGGTGCACACTGAAGCTTTCTTT. It is translated as CASSLKREVHTEAFF.